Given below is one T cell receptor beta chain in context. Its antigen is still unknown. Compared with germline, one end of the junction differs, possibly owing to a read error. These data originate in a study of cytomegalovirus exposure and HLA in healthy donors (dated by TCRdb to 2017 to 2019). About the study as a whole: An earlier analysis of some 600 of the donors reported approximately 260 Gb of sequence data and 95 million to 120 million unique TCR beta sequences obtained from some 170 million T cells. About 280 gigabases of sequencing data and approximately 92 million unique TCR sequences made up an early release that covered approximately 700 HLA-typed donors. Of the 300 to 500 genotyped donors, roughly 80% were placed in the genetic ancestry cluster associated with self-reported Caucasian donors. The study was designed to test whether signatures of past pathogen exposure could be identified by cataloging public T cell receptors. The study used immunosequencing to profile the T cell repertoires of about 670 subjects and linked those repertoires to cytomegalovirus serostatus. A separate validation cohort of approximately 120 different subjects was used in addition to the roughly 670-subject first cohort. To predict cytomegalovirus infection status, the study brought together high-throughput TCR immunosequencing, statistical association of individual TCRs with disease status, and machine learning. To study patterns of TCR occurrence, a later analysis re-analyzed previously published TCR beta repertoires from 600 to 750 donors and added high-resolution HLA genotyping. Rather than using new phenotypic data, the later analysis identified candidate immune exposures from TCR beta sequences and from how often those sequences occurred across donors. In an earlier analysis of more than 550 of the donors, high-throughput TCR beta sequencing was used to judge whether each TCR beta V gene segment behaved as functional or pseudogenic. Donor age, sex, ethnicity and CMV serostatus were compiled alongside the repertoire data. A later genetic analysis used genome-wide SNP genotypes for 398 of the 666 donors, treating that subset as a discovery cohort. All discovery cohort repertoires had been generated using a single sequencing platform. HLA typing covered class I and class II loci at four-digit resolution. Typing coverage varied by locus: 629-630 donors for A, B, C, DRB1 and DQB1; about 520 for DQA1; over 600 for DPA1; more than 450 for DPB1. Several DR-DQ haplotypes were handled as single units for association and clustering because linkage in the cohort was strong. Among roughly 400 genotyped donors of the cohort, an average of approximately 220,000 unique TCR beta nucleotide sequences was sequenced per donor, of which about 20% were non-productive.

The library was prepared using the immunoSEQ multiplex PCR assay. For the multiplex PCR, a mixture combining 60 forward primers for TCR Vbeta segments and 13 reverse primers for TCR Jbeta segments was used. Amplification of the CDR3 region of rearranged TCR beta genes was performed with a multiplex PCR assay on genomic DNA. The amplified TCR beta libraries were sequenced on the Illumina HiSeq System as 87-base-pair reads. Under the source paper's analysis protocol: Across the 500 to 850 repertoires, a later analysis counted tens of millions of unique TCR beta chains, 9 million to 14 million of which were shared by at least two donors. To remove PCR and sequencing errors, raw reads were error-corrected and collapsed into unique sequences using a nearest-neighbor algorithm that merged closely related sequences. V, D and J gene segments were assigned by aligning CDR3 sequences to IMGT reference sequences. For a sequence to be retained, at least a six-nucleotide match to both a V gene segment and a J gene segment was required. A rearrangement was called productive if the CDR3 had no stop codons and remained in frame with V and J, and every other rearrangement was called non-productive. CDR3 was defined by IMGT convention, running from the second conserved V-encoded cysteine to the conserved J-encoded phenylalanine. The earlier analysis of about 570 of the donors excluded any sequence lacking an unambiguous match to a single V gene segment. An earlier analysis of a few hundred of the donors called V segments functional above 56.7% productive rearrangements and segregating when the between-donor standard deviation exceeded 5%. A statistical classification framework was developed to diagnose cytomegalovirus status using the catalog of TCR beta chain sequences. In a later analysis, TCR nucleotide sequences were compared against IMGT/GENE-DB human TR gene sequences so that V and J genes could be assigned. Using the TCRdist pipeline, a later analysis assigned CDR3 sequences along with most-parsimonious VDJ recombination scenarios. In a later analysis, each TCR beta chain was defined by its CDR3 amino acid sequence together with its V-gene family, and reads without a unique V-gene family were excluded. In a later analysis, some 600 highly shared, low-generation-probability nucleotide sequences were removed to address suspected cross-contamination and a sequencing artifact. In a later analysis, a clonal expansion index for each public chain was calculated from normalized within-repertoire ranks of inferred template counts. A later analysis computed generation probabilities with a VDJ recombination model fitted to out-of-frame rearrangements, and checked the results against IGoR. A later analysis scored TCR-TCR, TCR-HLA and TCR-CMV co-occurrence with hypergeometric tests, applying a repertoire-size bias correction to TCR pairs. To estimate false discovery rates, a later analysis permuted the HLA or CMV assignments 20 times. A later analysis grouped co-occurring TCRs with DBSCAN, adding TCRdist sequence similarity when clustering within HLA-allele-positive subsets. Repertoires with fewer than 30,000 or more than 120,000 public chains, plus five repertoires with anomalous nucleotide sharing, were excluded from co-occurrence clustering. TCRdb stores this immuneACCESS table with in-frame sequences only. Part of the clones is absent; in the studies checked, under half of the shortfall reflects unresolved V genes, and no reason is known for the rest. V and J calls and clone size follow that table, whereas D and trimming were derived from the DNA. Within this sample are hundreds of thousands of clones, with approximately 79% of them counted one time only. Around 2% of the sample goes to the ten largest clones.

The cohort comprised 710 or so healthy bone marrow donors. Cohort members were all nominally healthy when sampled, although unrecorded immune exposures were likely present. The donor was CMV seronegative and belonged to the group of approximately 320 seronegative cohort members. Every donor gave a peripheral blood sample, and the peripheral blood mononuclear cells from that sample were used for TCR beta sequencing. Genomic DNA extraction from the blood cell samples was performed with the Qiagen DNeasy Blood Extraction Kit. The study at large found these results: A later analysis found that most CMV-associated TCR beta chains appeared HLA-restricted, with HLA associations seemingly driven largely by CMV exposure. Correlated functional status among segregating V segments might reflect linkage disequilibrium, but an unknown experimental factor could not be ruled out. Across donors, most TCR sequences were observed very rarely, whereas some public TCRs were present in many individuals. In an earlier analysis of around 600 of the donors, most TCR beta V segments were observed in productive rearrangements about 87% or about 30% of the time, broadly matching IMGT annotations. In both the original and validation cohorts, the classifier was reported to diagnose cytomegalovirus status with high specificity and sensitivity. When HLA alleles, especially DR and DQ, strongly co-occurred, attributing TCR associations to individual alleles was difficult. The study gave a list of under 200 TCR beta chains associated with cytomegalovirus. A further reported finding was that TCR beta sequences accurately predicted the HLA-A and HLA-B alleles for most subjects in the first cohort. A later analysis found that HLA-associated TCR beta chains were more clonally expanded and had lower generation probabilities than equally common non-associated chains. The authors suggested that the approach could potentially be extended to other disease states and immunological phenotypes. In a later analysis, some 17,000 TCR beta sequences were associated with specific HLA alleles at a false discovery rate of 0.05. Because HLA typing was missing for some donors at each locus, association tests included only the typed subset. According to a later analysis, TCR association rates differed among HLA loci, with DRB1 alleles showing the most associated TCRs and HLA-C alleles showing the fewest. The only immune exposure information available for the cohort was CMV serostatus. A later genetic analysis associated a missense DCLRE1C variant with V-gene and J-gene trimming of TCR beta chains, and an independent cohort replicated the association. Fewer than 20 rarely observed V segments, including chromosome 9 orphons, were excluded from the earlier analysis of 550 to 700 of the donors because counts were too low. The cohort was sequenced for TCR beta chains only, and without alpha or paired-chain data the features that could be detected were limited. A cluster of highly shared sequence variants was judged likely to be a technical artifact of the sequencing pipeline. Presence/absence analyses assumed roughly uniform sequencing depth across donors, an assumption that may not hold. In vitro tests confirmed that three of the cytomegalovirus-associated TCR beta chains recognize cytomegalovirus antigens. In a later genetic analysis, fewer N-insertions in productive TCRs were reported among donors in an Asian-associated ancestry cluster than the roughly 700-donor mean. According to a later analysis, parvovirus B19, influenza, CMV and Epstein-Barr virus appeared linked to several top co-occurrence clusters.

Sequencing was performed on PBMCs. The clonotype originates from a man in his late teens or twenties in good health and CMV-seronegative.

The DNA sequence is as follows: TGTGCTAGCAGCTTAGACGGCGGGAGGGCCGTGGGAGAGACCCAGTACTTC. It translates as CASSLDGGRAVGETQYF. This chain joins TRBV7-7 to TRBJ2-5; 9 central bases correspond to TRBD2. The CDR3 contains 17 residues, cysteine and phenylalanine counted. CDR3 DNA is the only sequence kept; it has 51 bases, read in frame from the first base. CDR1 and CDR2, per the germline V gene (reference sequence), are SSHAT and FNYEAQ.